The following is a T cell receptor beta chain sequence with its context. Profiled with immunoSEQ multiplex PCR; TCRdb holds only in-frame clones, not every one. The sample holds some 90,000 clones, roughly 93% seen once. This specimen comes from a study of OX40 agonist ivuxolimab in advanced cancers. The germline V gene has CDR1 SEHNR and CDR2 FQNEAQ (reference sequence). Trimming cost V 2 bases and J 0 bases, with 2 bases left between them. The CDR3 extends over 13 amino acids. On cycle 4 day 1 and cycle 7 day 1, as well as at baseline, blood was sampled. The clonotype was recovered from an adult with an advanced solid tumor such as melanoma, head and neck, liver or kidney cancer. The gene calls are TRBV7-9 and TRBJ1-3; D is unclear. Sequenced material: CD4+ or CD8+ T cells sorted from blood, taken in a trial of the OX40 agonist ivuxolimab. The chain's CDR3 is CASSLFSGNTIYF. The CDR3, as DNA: TGTGCCAGCAGCTTATTCTCTGGAAACACCATATATTTT. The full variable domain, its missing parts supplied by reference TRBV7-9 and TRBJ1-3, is DTGVSQNPRHKITKRGQNVTFRCDPISEHNRLYWYRQTLGQGPEFLTYFQNEAQLEKSRLLSDRFSAERPKGSFSTLEIQRTEQGDSAMYLCASSLFSGNTIYFGEGSWLTVV.